The 27 T cell receptor beta chains below come from one sample, sequenced in a study of blood T cell repertoires in COVID-19. Here immunoSEQ multiplex PCR was the method, and the copy in TCRdb shows in-frame clones only, minus some. The sample lists 75,000 to 90,000 clones, 90% occurring once. The sequenced sample was peripheral blood. These receptors originate from a woman aged 50 to 60 in a cohort sampled during active COVID-19.

This rearrangement joins TRBV5-6 to TRBJ2-5, with a tentative D call TRBD2 (6 bases). CDR3 length: 16 residues. The germline V and J ends were trimmed by 3 bases and 4 bases, with 19 bases remaining between them. Germline-derived CDR1 and CDR2 are SGHDT and YYEEEE. The DNA for the CDR3 is TGTGCCAGCAGCTCCCCAACCGGGACTTCTTTAGAGACCCAGTACTTC. Its protein product is CASSSPTGTSLETQYF.

V is TRBV7-9 and J is TRBJ2-4; TRBD2 aligns across 7 bases. CDR3 length: 12 amino acids. CDR1 is SEHNR and CDR2 is FQNEAQ in the germline V gene (reference sequence). With 5 bases clipped from V and 8 bases from J, the junction kept 3 bases outside the gene matches. CDR3 loop: CASSPRGDIQYF. In DNA, the CDR3 is TGTGCCAGCAGCCCCCGGGGGGACATTCAGTACTTC.

The rearrangement uses TRBV5-6 and TRBJ1-2; 10 nucleotides agree with TRBD1. CDR3 length: 16 residues. Per germline, CDR1 SGHDT and CDR2 YYEEEE. Trimming cost V 2 bases and J 1 base; bases outside gene matches: 5. The CDR3 DNA follows: TGTGCCAGCAGCTTATTGACAGGGGGCTATAACTATGGCTACACCTTC. Residues: CASSLLTGGYNYGYTF.

V usage is TRBV10-3 and J usage is TRBJ1-3, with D unresolved. Trimming pared 4 bases from V and 4 bases from J, leaving 5 bases between. CDR3 length: 12 residues. In germline, CDR1 is ENHRY, CDR2 SYGVKD. The CDR3 sequence: CAISVQGNTIYF. CDR3 DNA: TGTGCCATCAGTGTCCAGGGAAACACCATATATTTT.

The rearrangement links TRBV25-1 to TRBJ1-6, with D possibly being TRBD1 (5 bases). The V end lost 2 bases, the J end lost 10 bases, and 12 bases lay between the germline ends. The CDR3 has 14 amino acids. Germline loops: CDR1 MGHDK, CDR2 SYGVNS. The DNA for the CDR3 is TGTGCCAGCAGTGAAGGGGGGACGTGGTCACCCCTCCACTTT. It translates to CASSEGGTWSPLHF. Full variable domain (remainder filled in from reference TRBV25-1 and TRBJ1-6): EADIYQTPRYLVIGTGKKITLECSQTMGHDKMYWYQQDPGMELHLIHYSYGVNSTEKGDLSSESTVSRIRTEHFPLTLESARPSHTSQYLCASSEGGTWSPLHFGNGTRLTVT.

This chain joins TRBV19 and TRBJ2-5; 12 nucleotides agree with TRBD2. The CDR3 totals 15 residues. With 7 bases clipped from V and 5 bases from J, the junction kept 8 bases outside the gene matches. Germline CDR1 and CDR2: LNHDA and SQIVND (reference sequence). The CDR3 protein is CASTQTSGRGETQYF. The DNA of the CDR3 is TGTGCCAGTACCCAGACTAGCGGGAGAGGTGAGACCCAGTACTTC.

The chain employs TRBV29-1 and TRBJ1-1; D uncertain. Trimming removed 8 bases from V and 1 base from J, with 8 bases in between. The CDR3 length is 11 residues. Per the germline V gene, CDR1 is SQVTM and CDR2 is ANQGSEA. The CDR3 sequence: CSFRQNTEAFF. CDR3 sequence (DNA): TGCAGCTTTCGACAGAACACTGAAGCTTTCTTT.

V usage is TRBV11-1 and J usage is TRBJ2-7; 9 bases map to TRBD1. This CDR3 comprises 16 residues. The germline gives CDR1 SGHAT, CDR2 FQDESV (reference sequence). The trim removed 4 bases at V and 3 bases at J, leaving 10 bases unmatched. DNA for the CDR3: TGTGCCAGCAGCTGGTTAGGGACAGGGTCTTTCTACGAGCAGTACTTC. Amino acid sequence: CASSWLGTGSFYEQYF.

V usage is TRBV3-1 (or the pseudogene TRBV3-2) and J usage is TRBJ2-3, with D perhaps matching TRBD2 (6 bases). V lost 4 bases, J lost 2 bases, and 13 bases lay in between. CDR3 length: 15 residues. Germline CDR1 and CDR2: LGHDT and YNNKEL (reference sequence). The CDR3 loop reads CASSRVGGTTDTQYF. Here the CDR3 DNA reads TGTGCCAGCAGCCGCGTGGGCGGGACCACAGATACGCAGTATTTT.

The rearrangement uses TRBV5-1 and TRBJ2-7; D is uncertain. The CDR3 has 13 residues. V was trimmed by 0 bases and J by 4 bases, leaving 8 bases between them. Germline V gene sequence: CDR1 SGHRS, CDR2 YFSETQ. DNA of the CDR3: TGCGCCAGCAGCTTGGGCAGCGAGTACGAGCAGTACTTC. It codes for CASSLGSEYEQYF.

The chain links TRBV10-2 to TRBJ2-7, with 9 bases fitting TRBD1. The CDR3 covers 16 residues. Losses at the gene ends were 6 bases for V and 4 bases for J; bases not matched to a gene: 13. Germline-derived CDR1 and CDR2 are WSHSY and SAAADI. The CDR3, as DNA: TGCGCCAGCAGCCTTATACACAGGGGGCTCGGGTACGAGCAGTACTTC. Its protein product is CASSLIHRGLGYEQYF.

The chain is built from TRBV6-2 or TRBV6-3 and TRBJ2-5, with D unclear. CDR3 length: 13 amino acids. Trimming shortened V by 2 bases and J by 5 bases, and 9 bases separated the two germline ends. Germline CDR1 and CDR2: MNHEY and SVGEGT. The CDR3 loop reads CASSYLVRETQYF. DNA of the CDR3: TGTGCCAGCAGTTACCTGGTCCGGGAGACCCAGTACTTC.

J is TRBJ1-6 and V is TRBV12-3 or TRBV12-4; 9 nucleotides agree with TRBD1. Losses at the gene ends were 7 bases for V and 8 bases for J; bases not matched to a gene: 3. This CDR3 is 13 amino acids long. The CDR3 reads CASKGQGYSPLHF. The DNA for the CDR3 is TGTGCCAGCAAAGGACAGGGGTATTCACCCCTCCACTTT.

This clone has a handful of counts. The gene calls are TRBV30 and TRBJ2-4; the D gene is possibly TRBD1 (6 bases). The ends were cut back, 3 bases at V and 6 bases at J, with 21 bases in the middle. Germline CDR1 reads GTSNPN; CDR2 reads SVGIG (reference sequence). There are 16 residues in the CDR3. CDR3 in DNA: TGTGCCTGGAGCCCCAGAGACAGGTCCCCGGGAAACATTCAGTACTTC. It is translated as CAWSPRDRSPGNIQYF.

V and J are TRBV19 and TRBJ2-7; 9 bases are a match to TRBD1. With V trimmed by 5 bases and J by 4 bases, 6 bases remained unmatched. CDR1 and CDR2 (germline): LNHDA, SQIVND (reference sequence). The CDR3 extends over 14 amino acids. The CDR3 bases are TGTGCCAGTAGTCAGGGACAGGGTTTGTACGAGCAGTACTTC. This codes for CASSQGQGLYEQYF. The variable domain in full, with the rest retrieved from reference TRBV19 and TRBJ2-7, is DGGITQSPKYLFRKEGQNVTLSCEQNLNHDAMYWYRQDPGQGLRLIYYSQIVNDFQKGDIAEGYSVSREKKESFPLTVTSAQKNPTAFYLCASSQGQGLYEQYFGPGTRLTVT.

Comments on this clone: Other DNA sequences in the sample encode the same CDR3. The chain joins TRBV3-1 (or the pseudogene TRBV3-2) to TRBJ2-3; 8 bases are shared with TRBD2. The CDR3 has 15 residues. Losses at the gene ends were 4 bases for V and 0 bases for J; bases not matched to a gene: 3. The germline V gene has CDR1 LGHDT and CDR2 YNNKEL (reference sequence). CDR3 nucleotides: TGTGCCAGCAGCCCATCGGGGGGGAGCACAGATACGCAGTATTTT. Amino acids: CASSPSGGSTDTQYF.

This chain links TRBV10-1 with TRBJ2-1, with TRBD2 identical over 10 bases. This CDR3 has 16 residues. Germline values: CDR1 WNHNN, CDR2 SYGVQD (reference sequence). The trim removed 4 bases at V and 3 bases at J, leaving 6 bases unmatched. The CDR3 loop is CASSVASGSLYNEQFF. CDR3 in DNA: TGCGCCAGCAGTGTCGCTAGCGGGAGTCTCTACAATGAGCAGTTCTTC.

The chain joins TRBV5-5 to TRBJ1-2; 7 positions agree with TRBD1. Germline CDR1 and CDR2: SGHKS and YYEKEE (reference sequence). The CDR3 spans 12 residues. Unmatched junction bases numbered 6, after V lost 3 bases and J lost 10 bases. CDR3 DNA: TGTGCCAGCAGCTCCCGGGACAGATCCTACACCTTC. As protein: CASSSRDRSYTF. The variable domain in full, completed from reference TRBV5-5 and TRBJ1-2, reads DAGVTQSPTHLIKTRGQQVTLRCSPISGHKSVSWYQQVLGQGPQFIFQYYEKEERGRGNFPDRFSARQFPNYSSELNVNALLLGDSALYLCASSSRDRSYTFGSGTRLTVV.

The chain uses TRBV5-4 and TRBJ2-2, with 8 bases identical to TRBD1. Germline CDR1 reads SGHNT; CDR2 reads YYREEE (reference sequence). V shed 3 bases and J 2 bases; nucleotides not matched to a gene: 3. The CDR3 is made up of 15 amino acids. Here the CDR3 reads CASSWGTGNTGELFF. Written as DNA, the CDR3 is TGTGCCAGCAGCTGGGGGACAGGCAACACCGGGGAGCTGTTTTTT. Looking up the rest from reference TRBV5-4 and TRBJ2-2 gives the full variable domain: ETGVTQSPTHLIKTRGQQVTLRCSSQSGHNTVSWYQQALGQGPQFIFQYYREEENGRGNFPPRFSGLQFPNYSSELNVNALELDDSALYLCASSWGTGNTGELFFGEGSRLTVL.

The chain is built from TRBV5-1 and TRBJ2-7, with 10 bases aligning to TRBD2. Trimming took 3 bases from V and 9 from J; bases not matched to a gene: 9. The CDR3 contains 14 residues. Germline CDR1 SGHRS, CDR2 YFSETQ. CDR3 loop: CASSSSGSEVGQYF. The CDR3 coding sequence is TGCGCCAGCAGCTCTAGCGGGAGTGAAGTCGGGCAGTACTTC.

This chain joins TRBV9 and TRBJ2-2; 11 positions match TRBD2. CDR1 is SGDLS and CDR2 is YYNGEE in the germline V gene. This CDR3 comprises 16 residues. Germline trimming cut 4 bases from V and 6 bases from J; bases unmatched to any gene: 8. CDR3 DNA: TGTGCCAGCAGCTCGTTGACTAGCGGGGACCCCGGGGAGCTGTTTTTT. The encoded protein is CASSSLTSGDPGELFF. The full variable domain, its missing parts supplied by reference TRBV9 and TRBJ2-2, is DSGVTQTPKHLITATGQRVTLRCSPRSGDLSVYWYQQSLDQGLQFLIQYYNGEERAKGNILERFSAQQFPDLHSELNLSSLELGDSALYFCASSSLTSGDPGELFFGEGSRLTVL.

CDR3 in amino acids: CASSKGHPSGANVLTF. The CDR3 region has the DNA TGTGCCAGTAGTAAAGGACATCCCTCTGGGGCCAACGTCCTGACTTTC. The rearrangement joins TRBV19 to TRBJ2-6; TRBD1 might be the D (5 bases). Germline lookup yields CDR1 LNHDA and CDR2 SQIVND (reference sequence). The length of the CDR3 is 16 residues. The V and J ends lost 4 bases and 0 bases respectively, with 10 bases between them.

The chain couples TRBV10-3 to TRBJ2-3; 10 nucleotides line up with TRBD2. There are 13 residues in the CDR3. V lost 6 bases and J lost 5; bases outside the gene matches: 2. Germline V lookup: CDR1 ENHRY, CDR2 SYGVKD. The CDR3 coding sequence is TGTGCCATCAGCCAGCGGGAGGGAGATACGCAGTATTTT. As protein: CAISQREGDTQYF.

The chain links TRBV6-6 to TRBJ1-2, with 8 bases identical to TRBD1. Germline CDR1 MNHNY, CDR2 SVGAGI (reference sequence). The CDR3 runs 13 residues. The V and J ends lost 5 bases and 4 bases, in that order; junction bases with no gene match: 3. The CDR3 here is CASSLGTGYGYTF. In nucleotides, the CDR3 is TGTGCCAGCAGTCTTGGGACAGGCTATGGCTACACCTTC.

The chain joins TRBV19 to TRBJ1-2; the match to TRBD1 covers 10 bases. CDR1 and CDR2 from the germline V gene are LNHDA and SQIVND (reference sequence). The CDR3 spans 15 residues. Trimming removed 7 bases from V and 6 bases from J; junction bases left unmatched: 11. In nucleotides, the CDR3 is TGTGCCAGTATCGGACAGGGGGTTACGAGGAATGGCTACACCTTC. Its translation: CASIGQGVTRNGYTF.

The V and J genes are TRBV19 and TRBJ2-1; a possible D gene is TRBD2 (6 bases). CDR3 length: 15 amino acids. From germline, CDR1 is LNHDA and CDR2 SQIVND (reference sequence). Trimming pared 5 bases from V and 7 bases from J, leaving 18 bases between. CDR3 sequence: CASSLPGGIGNEQFF. CDR3 in DNA: TGTGCCAGTAGTCTCCCTGGGGGGATCGGGAATGAGCAGTTCTTC. The full variable domain, in which reference TRBV19 and TRBJ2-1 provide the parts outside the CDR3, is DGGITQSPKYLFRKEGQNVTLSCEQNLNHDAMYWYRQDPGQGLRLIYYSQIVNDFQKGDIAEGYSVSREKKESFPLTVTSAQKNPTAFYLCASSLPGGIGNEQFFGPGTRLTVL.

The chain recombines TRBV5-1 with TRBJ1-2; 10 bases map to TRBD1. The CDR3 is made up of 13 amino acids. Germline V gene data show CDR1 as SGHRS and CDR2 as YFSETQ. V lost 4 bases and J lost 8; bases outside the gene matches: 5. This CDR3 is CASSAGTGDGYTF. CDR3 DNA sequence: TGCGCCAGCAGCGCCGGGACAGGGGACGGCTACACCTTC.